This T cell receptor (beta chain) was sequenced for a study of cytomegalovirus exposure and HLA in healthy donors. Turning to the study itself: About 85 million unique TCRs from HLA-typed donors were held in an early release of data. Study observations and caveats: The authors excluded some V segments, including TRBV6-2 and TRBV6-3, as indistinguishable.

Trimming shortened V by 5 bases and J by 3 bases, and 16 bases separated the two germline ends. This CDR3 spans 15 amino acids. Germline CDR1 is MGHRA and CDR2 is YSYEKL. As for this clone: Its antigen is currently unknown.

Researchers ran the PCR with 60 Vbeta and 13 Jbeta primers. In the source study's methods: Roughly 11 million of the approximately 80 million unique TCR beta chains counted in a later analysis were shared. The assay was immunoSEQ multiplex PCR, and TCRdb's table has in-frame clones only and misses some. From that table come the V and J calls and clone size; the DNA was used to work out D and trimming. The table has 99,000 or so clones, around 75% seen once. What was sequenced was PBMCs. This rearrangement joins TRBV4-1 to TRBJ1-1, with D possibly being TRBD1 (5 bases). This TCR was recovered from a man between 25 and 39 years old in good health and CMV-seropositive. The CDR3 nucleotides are TGCGCCAGCAGCGGAGGACGGTGGGGGGACACTGAAGCTTTCTTT. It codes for CASSGGRWGDTEAFF.